These 21 T cell receptor beta chains came from one sample sequenced in a study of beta chain features in type 1 diabetes. Study results and caveats: Patients with Type 1 diabetes showed moderately but significantly shorter TCRB CDR3s in all four CD4+ subsets.

These receptors have no known antigen. The isolated RNA, all of it, was reverse transcribed, so expressed TCRB transcripts were what got sequenced. Method: immunoSEQ multiplex PCR; TCRdb's copy keeps in-frame clones and lacks some. The data contain 680,000 or so clones, about an eighth of them singletons. The sequenced material came from naive CD4+ T cells from blood. All receptors derive from a man aged 18 to 35 with type 1 diabetes.

The chain combines TRBV30 with TRBJ2-7, with 8 bases that match TRBD1. J was trimmed by 5 bases and V by 3 bases; bases with no gene match: 9. CDR1 is GTSNPN, CDR2 SVGIG, per germline (reference sequence). CDR3 length: 14 residues. This CDR3 is CAWRRGQGSHEQYF. CDR3 nucleotide sequence: TGTGCCTGGAGGCGCGGACAGGGTTCCCACGAGCAGTACTTC.

As to this clone: The same CDR3 is also encoded by other DNA sequences in this sample. The V call is TRBV9, the J call TRBJ1-1; weak D call: TRBD1 (5 bases). Germline V gene sequence: CDR1 SGDLS, CDR2 YYNGEE. The CDR3 has 13 residues. Trimming took 1 base from V and 4 from J, leaving 8 bases between them. CDR3 in amino acids: CASSVQGSTEAFF. CDR3 bases: TGTGCCAGCAGCGTACAGGGAAGCACTGAAGCTTTCTTT.

The rearrangement uses TRBV10-3 and TRBJ1-2; tentatively, D is TRBD1 (6 bases). V was trimmed by 10 bases and J by 2 bases, leaving 17 bases between them. This CDR3 is built from 14 residues. The germline V gene has CDR1 ENHRY and CDR2 SYGVKD. The CDR3 here is CATRGREMNYGYTF. In DNA, the CDR3 is TGTGCCACCAGGGGACGGGAAATGAACTATGGCTACACCTTC.

The CDR3 loop is CASRSSGGADEQFF. CDR3 DNA sequence: TGTGCCAGCAGATCCAGCGGGGGGGCAGATGAGCAGTTCTTC. This chain links TRBV6-5 with TRBJ2-1, with 10 bases aligning to TRBD2. The V gene end was trimmed by 6 bases and the J gene end by 8 bases; junction bases not matched to a gene: 7. This CDR3 region has 14 residues. CDR1 MNHEY and CDR2 SVGAGI come from the germline V gene.

This clone was seen only a few times. The chain links TRBV14 to TRBJ1-4; TRBD1 matches at 7 bases. CDR1 is SGHDN and CDR2 is FVKESK in the germline V gene. The CDR3 is 19 residues long. The V gene end was trimmed by 0 bases and the J gene end by 8 bases; junction bases not matched to a gene: 18. In nucleotides, the CDR3 is TGTGCCAGCAGCCAAGAATCCTATACAGACAGGGCGGACACCGAAAAACTGTTTTTT. Amino acid sequence: CASSQESYTDRADTEKLFF.

This rearrangement joins TRBV29-1 to TRBJ1-1; possible D gene TRBD1, 5 bases. CDR1 and CDR2 (germline): SQVTM, ANQGSEA. The CDR3 runs 14 residues. Trimming stripped 3 bases from V and 2 bases from J, with 13 bases between. In DNA, the CDR3 is TGCAGCGTTGACAGGAGCGGGGCCAACACTGAAGCTTTCTTT. This translates into CSVDRSGANTEAFF.

The CDR3 sequence is CASSPYRGPSSGANVLTF. In DNA, the CDR3 is TGTGCCAGCAGCCCCTACAGGGGGCCCTCCTCTGGGGCCAACGTCCTGACTTTC. The rearrangement joins TRBV27 to TRBJ2-6, with 9 bases aligning to TRBD1. V lost 6 bases, J lost 0 bases, and 9 bases stayed unmatched. The CDR3 contains 18 residues. Germline lookup yields CDR1 MNHEY and CDR2 SMNVEV (reference sequence).

In this sample, this clone turned up a few times. The rearrangement links TRBV30 to TRBJ1-5; no clear D. Trimming took off 0 bases at V and 2 bases at J, with 11 bases between the two ends. CDR1 GTSNPN and CDR2 SVGIG come from the germline V gene (reference sequence). CDR3 length: 15 residues. CDR3 residues: CAWSVPGDGNQPQHF. The CDR3 nucleotides are TGTGCCTGGAGTGTCCCCGGGGATGGCAATCAGCCCCAGCATTTT.

Only a few counts were recorded for this clone. Other DNA variants within this sample encode the same CDR3. The chain recombines TRBV7-9 with TRBJ1-6; TRBD1 matches at 8 bases. After removal of 2 bases from V and 7 bases from J, the junction contained 1 base not matched to a gene. There are 14 residues in the CDR3. The germline V gene has CDR1 SEHNR and CDR2 FQNEAQ (reference sequence). The CDR3 DNA follows: TGTGCCAGCAGCTTAAGACAGGGGAATTCACCCCTCCACTTT. It translates to CASSLRQGNSPLHF.

CDR3 loop: CASSLTVLQPQHF. CDR3 bases: TGTGCCAGCAGCTTAACGGTCTTGCAGCCCCAGCATTTT. The chain joins TRBV7-3 to TRBJ1-5, with D uncertain. V lost 0 bases to trimming and J lost 7 bases, with 7 bases between them. CDR1 is SGHTA and CDR2 is FQGTGA in the germline V gene. This CDR3 has 13 amino acids.

This clone turned up a few times. V and J are TRBV15 and TRBJ2-3; 8 nucleotides match TRBD1. The V and J ends lost 1 base and 0 bases, in that order; junction bases with no gene match: 9. Germline V gene data show CDR1 as LNHNV and CDR2 as YYDKDF (reference sequence). The CDR3 has 18 residues. CDR3 in DNA: TGTGCCACCAGCAGAGCTCTTGGGGGGACAGGAAGCACAGATACGCAGTATTTT. Its protein product is CATSRALGGTGSTDTQYF.

This clone was found a few times. V and J are TRBV13 and TRBJ1-2; no reliable D call. The CDR3 is made up of 13 amino acids. The V end lost 3 bases, the J end lost 5 bases, and 10 bases lay between the germline ends. CDR1 is PRHDT and CDR2 is FYEKMQ in the germline V gene (reference sequence). The CDR3: CASSLGQPYGYTF. CDR3 DNA: TGTGCCAGCAGCTTGGGCCAGCCTTATGGCTACACCTTC.

The chain is built from TRBV2 and TRBJ1-1; D may be TRBD1 (5 bases). From germline, CDR1 is SNHLY and CDR2 FYNNEI. Deletions cut 6 bases from V and 4 bases from J, with 15 bases between. This CDR3 has 14 amino acids. The CDR3 coding sequence is TGTGCCAGCAGCGGTCTGGGACCGTCCACTGAAGCTTTCTTT. Protein product: CASSGLGPSTEAFF.

This clone was detected only a few times. The V and J genes are TRBV19 and TRBJ1-4, with no clear D. This CDR3 has 14 amino acids. V gave up 5 bases and J gave up 8 bases, with 15 bases separating them. From germline, CDR1 is LNHDA and CDR2 SQIVND (reference sequence). Here the CDR3 DNA reads TGTGCCAGTAGTCCCACGTGGGAAAGAGAAAAACTGTTTTTT. Its translation is CASSPTWEREKLFF.

This clone was recorded a few times. The chain has TRBV28 and TRBJ2-3, with 7 nucleotides matching TRBD1. Germline V lookup: CDR1 MDHEN, CDR2 SYDVKM. V lost 6 bases and J lost 0; bases outside the gene matches: 0. This CDR3 comprises 13 residues. In DNA, the CDR3 is TGTGCCAGCAGAGGGGGCAGCACAGATACGCAGTATTTT. Amino acid sequence: CASRGGSTDTQYF.

The chain employs TRBV2 and TRBJ1-5; TRBD1 agrees at 7 bases. Germline CDR1 reads SNHLY; CDR2 reads FYNNEI. The CDR3 spans 13 residues. Losses at the gene ends were 8 bases for V and 7 bases for J; bases not matched to a gene: 8. The CDR3 coding sequence is TGTGCCAGCGGTTACAGGGGTTTCCAGCCCCAGCATTTT. It codes for CASGYRGFQPQHF.

Notes on this clone: Other DNA sequences in the same sample also yield this CDR3. In nucleotides, the CDR3 is TGCGCCAGCAGCTCCGACAGGGCGGGCACCGGGGAGCTGTTTTTT. This sequence encodes CASSSDRAGTGELFF. V gene TRBV5-1 combines with J gene TRBJ2-2; 7 positions match TRBD1. This CDR3 is 15 amino acids long. Germline V gene lookup returns CDR1 SGHRS and CDR2 YFSETQ. Trimming at V came to 3 bases and at J to 4 bases, leaving 6 bases not matched to a gene. The full variable domain, its missing parts supplied by reference TRBV5-1 and TRBJ2-2, is KAGVTQTPRYLIKTRGQQVTLSCSPISGHRSVSWYQQTPGQGLQFLFEYFSETQRNKGNFPGRFSGRQFSNSRSEMNVSTLELGDSALYLCASSSDRAGTGELFFGEGSRLTVL.

This clone was counted only a few times. The chain joins TRBV28 to TRBJ2-1; D might be TRBD2 (5 bases). The germline V gene has CDR1 MDHEN and CDR2 SYDVKM. The V end lost 7 bases, the J end lost 7 bases, and 17 bases lay between the germline ends. The CDR3 has 14 amino acids. CDR3 nucleotides: TGTGCCAGCAAAGGGAGACTAACGACAAATGAGCAGTTCTTC. It translates to CASKGRLTTNEQFF. The full variable domain, in which reference TRBV28 and TRBJ2-1 provide the parts outside the CDR3, is DVKVTQSSRYLVKRTGEKVFLECVQDMDHENMFWYRQDPGLGLRLIYFSYDVKMKEKGDIPEGYSVSREKKERFSLILESASTNQTSMYLCASKGRLTTNEQFFGPGTRLTVL.

This clone was counted only a few times. V and J are TRBV7-9 and TRBJ2-2; possibly TRBD2 for D (6 bases). The CDR3 is 15 residues long. The V gene lost 5 bases and the J gene lost 2 bases, with 12 bases spanning the gap. Germline values: CDR1 SEHNR, CDR2 FQNEAQ (reference sequence). CDR3 DNA sequence: TGTGCCAGCAGCCCCTGGGGACTTAACACCGGGGAGCTGTTTTTT. Its protein product is CASSPWGLNTGELFF.

This clone was seen more than once but under ten times. J is TRBJ2-2 and V is TRBV5-6; D gene unclear. Looked up from germline, CDR1 is SGHDT and CDR2 is YYEEEE. The CDR3 length is 15 residues. V lost 0 bases, J lost 1 base, and 7 bases lay in between. In nucleotides, the CDR3 is TGTGCCAGCAGCTTGGAACAGCGGAACACCGGGGAGCTGTTTTTT. It encodes CASSLEQRNTGELFF.

This chain uses TRBV6-1 with TRBJ1-6, with D unclear. This CDR3 is built from 12 residues. CDR1 is MNHNS, CDR2 SASEGT, per germline. V was clipped by 4 bases and J by 9 bases, with 7 bases between them. CDR3 region: CASSVPRSPLHF. In nucleotides, the CDR3 is TGTGCCAGCAGTGTCCCACGTTCACCCCTCCACTTT.